Listed below are T cell receptor beta chains from one sample, sequenced in a study of cytomegalovirus exposure and HLA in healthy donors. Measured with immunoSEQ multiplex PCR; TCRdb has only the in-frame clones, and not every one. Counted here are 130,000 or so clones, approximately 82% occurring once; the ten biggest clones make up 1.5% to 2.5%. The sequenced material came from PBMCs. Receptor source: a woman aged 40-49 years in good health and CMV-seronegative. Each CDR3 is given with its conserved first and last residue. The D gene is left open where the match is weak. The size field is filled for only some rows; it gives once, few, many or a size class.

clone size: .
J gene: TRBJ1-5
V gene: TRBV7-2
D gene: TRBD1
CDR3 protein: CASSFTGGGNQPQHF
CDR3 DNA: TGTGCCAGCAGCTTCACAGGGGGCGGGAATCAGCCCCAGCATTTT

clone size: .
J gene: TRBJ2-3
V gene: TRBV7-3
D gene: TRBD2
CDR3 protein: CASSFRQGAAGGADTQYF
CDR3 DNA: TGTGCCAGCAGCTTCAGACAGGGAGCAGCGGGAGGGGCAGATACGCAGTATTTT

clone size: .
J gene: TRBJ2-7
V gene: TRBV5-1
D gene: .
CDR3 protein: CASSFGTSLYEQYF
CDR3 DNA: TGCGCCAGCAGCTTTGGTACTAGCCTCTACGAGCAGTACTTC

clone size: .
J gene: TRBJ1-2
V gene: TRBV6-5
D gene: .
CDR3 protein: CASSYSPKLYGYTF
CDR3 DNA: TGTGCCAGCAGTTACTCCCCCAAACTCTATGGCTACACCTTC

clone size: once
J gene: TRBJ2-7
V gene: TRBV4-3
D gene: TRBD1
CDR3 protein: CASSQGWDRTYEQYF
CDR3 DNA: TGCGCCAGCAGCCAAGGTTGGGACAGAACCTACGAGCAGTACTTC

clone size: .
J gene: TRBJ2-7
V gene: TRBV6-5
D gene: TRBD1
CDR3 protein: CASSYSTGTGFYEQYF
CDR3 DNA: TGTGCCAGCAGTTACTCGACCGGGACAGGGTTTTACGAGCAGTACTTC

clone size: .
J gene: TRBJ2-7
V gene: TRBV18
D gene: TRBD1
CDR3 protein: CASSLTGPYEQYF
CDR3 DNA: TGTGCCAGCTCACTGACAGGGCCCTACGAGCAGTACTTC

clone size: few
J gene: TRBJ2-3
V gene: TRBV11-2
D gene: .
CDR3 protein: CASAVGGGHRDHTQYF
CDR3 DNA: TGTGCCAGCGCCGTGGGCGGGGGCCACCGCGATCATACGCAGTATTTT

clone size: .
J gene: TRBJ1-4
V gene: TRBV10-2
D gene: .
CDR3 protein: CASSESGGTNEKLFF
CDR3 DNA: TGCGCCAGCAGTGAGTCGGGAGGTACAAATGAAAAACTGTTTTTT

clone size: .
J gene: TRBJ2-7
V gene: TRBV5-1
D gene: TRBD1
CDR3 protein: CASSFSGQGLPSYEQYF
CDR3 DNA: TGCGCCAGCAGCTTTTCGGGACAGGGCCTCCCTTCCTACGAGCAGTACTTC

clone size: .
J gene: TRBJ1-2
V gene: TRBV27
D gene: .
CDR3 protein: CASSLSVRPDRNYGYTF
CDR3 DNA: TGTGCCAGCAGTTTATCCGTACGCCCGGACAGAAACTATGGCTACACCTTC

clone size: .
J gene: TRBJ1-2
V gene: TRBV28
D gene: .
CDR3 protein: CASRRGWSGTYGYTF
CDR3 DNA: TGTGCCAGCAGGCGCGGTTGGTCTGGAACTTATGGCTACACCTTC

clone size: .
J gene: TRBJ2-7
V gene: TRBV10-3
D gene: TRBD2
CDR3 protein: CAIRAGLAKSYEQYF
CDR3 DNA: TGTGCCATCAGAGCGGGACTAGCGAAATCCTACGAGCAGTACTTC

clone size: .
J gene: TRBJ2-7
V gene: TRBV7-2
D gene: .
CDR3 protein: CASSLAHGEVYEQYF
CDR3 DNA: TGTGCCAGCAGCTTAGCGCATGGGGAGGTCTACGAGCAGTACTTC

clone size: few
J gene: TRBJ2-6
V gene: TRBV10-1
D gene: .
CDR3 protein: CASSPSGANVLTF
CDR3 DNA: TGCGCCAGCAGCCCGAGTGGGGCCAACGTCCTGACTTTC

clone size: .
J gene: TRBJ1-2
V gene: TRBV7-9
D gene: .
CDR3 protein: CASSPDVGQPNYGYTF
CDR3 DNA: TGTGCCAGCAGCCCCGACGTGGGGCAACCGAACTATGGCTACACCTTC

clone size: .
J gene: TRBJ2-2
V gene: TRBV10-1
D gene: .
CDR3 protein: CATPAGAGTGELFF
CDR3 DNA: TGCGCCACCCCGGCAGGGGCGGGCACCGGGGAGCTGTTTTTT

clone size: .
J gene: TRBJ2-5
V gene: TRBV10-1
D gene: .
CDR3 protein: CASSDSGLGGETQYF
CDR3 DNA: TGCGCCAGCAGTGATAGCGGACTGGGAGGAGAGACCCAGTACTTC

clone size: .
J gene: TRBJ2-5
V gene: TRBV27
D gene: TRBD1
CDR3 protein: CASRGTGLETQYF
CDR3 DNA: TGTGCCAGCAGGGGGACAGGGCTAGAGACCCAGTACTTC

clone size: .
J gene: TRBJ2-5
V gene: TRBV28
D gene: TRBD1
CDR3 protein: CASTLFWGQGQETQYF
CDR3 DNA: TGTGCCAGCACCCTCTTTTGGGGACAGGGCCAAGAGACCCAGTACTTC

clone size: .
J gene: TRBJ2-7
V gene: TRBV19
D gene: TRBD2
CDR3 protein: CASSPPASGRLYEQYF
CDR3 DNA: TGTGCCAGTAGTCCCCCGGCTAGCGGGAGGTTGTACGAGCAGTACTTC

clone size: .
J gene: TRBJ2-1
V gene: TRBV6-5
D gene: TRBD2
CDR3 protein: CASRSSGRSYNEQFF
CDR3 DNA: TGTGCCAGCAGGTCTAGCGGGAGATCCTACAATGAGCAGTTCTTC

clone size: .
J gene: TRBJ2-3
V gene: TRBV11-3
D gene: .
CDR3 protein: CASSQQGYGTDTQYF
CDR3 DNA: TGTGCCAGCAGCCAGCAGGGGTATGGCACAGATACGCAGTATTTT

clone size: .
J gene: TRBJ2-1
V gene: TRBV13
D gene: .
CDR3 protein: CASSRDNNEQFF
CDR3 DNA: TGTGCCAGCAGCAGGGACAACAATGAGCAGTTCTTC

clone size: .
J gene: TRBJ1-1
V gene: TRBV15
D gene: TRBD1
CDR3 protein: CATSKGALNTEAFF
CDR3 DNA: TGTGCCACCAGCAAGGGGGCTTTGAACACTGAAGCTTTCTTT

clone size: .
J gene: TRBJ1-2
V gene: TRBV5-1
D gene: TRBD1
CDR3 protein: CASSFTGGDYGYTF
CDR3 DNA: TGCGCCAGCAGCTTTACAGGGGGAGACTATGGCTACACCTTC

clone size: .
J gene: TRBJ1-1
V gene: TRBV18
D gene: .
CDR3 protein: CASSPGQRTEAFF
CDR3 DNA: TGTGCCAGCTCACCAGGCCAGCGGACTGAAGCTTTCTTT

clone size: .
J gene: TRBJ1-2
V gene: TRBV7-9
D gene: .
CDR3 protein: CASSLAGAGANYGYTF
CDR3 DNA: TGTGCCAGCAGCTTAGCGGGGGCAGGGGCTAACTATGGCTACACCTTC